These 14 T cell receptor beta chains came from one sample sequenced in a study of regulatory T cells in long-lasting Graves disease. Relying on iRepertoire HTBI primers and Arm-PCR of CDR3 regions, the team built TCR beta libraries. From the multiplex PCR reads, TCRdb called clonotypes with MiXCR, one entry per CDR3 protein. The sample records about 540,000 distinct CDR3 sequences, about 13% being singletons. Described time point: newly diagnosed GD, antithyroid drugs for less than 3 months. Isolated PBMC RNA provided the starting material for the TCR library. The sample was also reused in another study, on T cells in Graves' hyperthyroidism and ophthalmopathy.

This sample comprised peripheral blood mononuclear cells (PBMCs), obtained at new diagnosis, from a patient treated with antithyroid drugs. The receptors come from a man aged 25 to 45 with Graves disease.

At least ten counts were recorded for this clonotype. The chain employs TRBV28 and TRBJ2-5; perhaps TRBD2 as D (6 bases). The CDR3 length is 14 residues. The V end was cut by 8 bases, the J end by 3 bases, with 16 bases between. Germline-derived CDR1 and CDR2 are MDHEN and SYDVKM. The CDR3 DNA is TGTGCCAGCGTTACCGGGACTGGTAAAGAGACCCAGTACTTC. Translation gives CASVTGTGKETQYF.

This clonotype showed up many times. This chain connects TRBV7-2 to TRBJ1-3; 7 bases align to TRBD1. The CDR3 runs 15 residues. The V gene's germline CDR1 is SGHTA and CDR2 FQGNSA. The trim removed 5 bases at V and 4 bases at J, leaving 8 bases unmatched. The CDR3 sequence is CASSQGRGPGNTIYF. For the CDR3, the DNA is TGTGCCAGCAGCCAAGGGAGGGGGCCGGGAAACACCATATATTTT. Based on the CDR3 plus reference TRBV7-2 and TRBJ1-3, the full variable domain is GAGVSQSPSNKVTEKGKDVELRCDPISGHTALYWYRQSLGQGLEFLIYFQGNSAPDKSGLPSDRFSAERTGGSVSTLTIQRTQQEDSAVYLCASSQGRGPGNTIYFGEGSWLTVV.

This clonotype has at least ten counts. The CDR3, as DNA: TGCAGTGCTAAACCCTTAGCGGGAGATGGGGAGACCCAGTACTTC. Translated, it gives CSAKPLAGDGETQYF. The chain is built from TRBV20-1 and TRBJ2-5; 9 bases line up with TRBD2. Germline V gene lookup returns CDR1 DFQATT and CDR2 SNEGSKA (reference sequence). Unmatched junction bases numbered 11, after V lost 4 bases and J lost 5 bases. CDR3 length equals 15 residues.

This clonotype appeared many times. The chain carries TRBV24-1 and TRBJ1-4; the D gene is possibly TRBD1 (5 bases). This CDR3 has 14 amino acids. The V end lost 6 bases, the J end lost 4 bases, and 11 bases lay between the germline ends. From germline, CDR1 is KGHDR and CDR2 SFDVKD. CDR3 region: CATSPGRVNEKLFF. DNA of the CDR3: TGTGCCACCAGTCCCGGCAGGGTTAATGAAAAACTGTTTTTT.

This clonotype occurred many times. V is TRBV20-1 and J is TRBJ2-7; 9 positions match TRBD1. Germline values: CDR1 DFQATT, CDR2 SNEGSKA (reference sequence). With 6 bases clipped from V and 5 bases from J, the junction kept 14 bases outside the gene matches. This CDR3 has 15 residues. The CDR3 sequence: CSAPHTGGKRHEQYF. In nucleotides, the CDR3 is TGCAGTGCGCCTCATACAGGGGGCAAACGACACGAGCAGTACTTC.

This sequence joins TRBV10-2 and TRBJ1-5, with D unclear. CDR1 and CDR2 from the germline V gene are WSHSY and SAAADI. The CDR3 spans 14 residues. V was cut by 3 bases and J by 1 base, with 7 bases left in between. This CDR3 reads CASSETASNQPQHF. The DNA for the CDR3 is TGCGCCAGCAGTGAAACGGCCAGCAATCAGCCCCAGCATTTT.

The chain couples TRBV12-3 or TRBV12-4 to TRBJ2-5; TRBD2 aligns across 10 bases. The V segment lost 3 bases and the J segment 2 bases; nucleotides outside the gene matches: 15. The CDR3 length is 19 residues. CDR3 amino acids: CASSLTSGYGMGEQETQYF. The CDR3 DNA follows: TGTGCCAGCAGTTTGACTAGCGGGTATGGCATGGGGGAGCAAGAGACCCAGTACTTC.

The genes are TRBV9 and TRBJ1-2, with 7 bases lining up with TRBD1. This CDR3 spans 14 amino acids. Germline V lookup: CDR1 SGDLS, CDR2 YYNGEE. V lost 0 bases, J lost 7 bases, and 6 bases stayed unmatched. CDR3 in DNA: TGTGCCAGCAGCGTAGCTGAACAGGGGAGTGGCTACACCTTC. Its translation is CASSVAEQGSGYTF.

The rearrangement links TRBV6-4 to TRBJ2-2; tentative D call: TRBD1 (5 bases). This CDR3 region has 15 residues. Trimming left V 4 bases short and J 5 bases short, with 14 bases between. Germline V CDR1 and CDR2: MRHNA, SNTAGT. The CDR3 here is CASSGDESGTGELFF. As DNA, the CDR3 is TGTGCCAGCAGTGGAGACGAGTCAGGGACCGGGGAGCTGTTTTTT.

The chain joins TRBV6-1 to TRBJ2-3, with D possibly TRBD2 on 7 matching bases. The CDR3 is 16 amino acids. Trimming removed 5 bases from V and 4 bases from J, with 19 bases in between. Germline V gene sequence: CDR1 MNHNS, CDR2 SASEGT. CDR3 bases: TGTGCCAGCAGTCCTTGGGGGGGCGGGAGCCCAGATACGCAGTATTTT. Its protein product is CASSPWGGGSPDTQYF.

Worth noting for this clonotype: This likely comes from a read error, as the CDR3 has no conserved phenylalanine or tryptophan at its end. The CDR3 reads CASSLGLQDGVEQYS. Here the CDR3 DNA reads TGTGCCAGCAGCTTAGGCCTACAGGATGGGGTCGAGCAGTACTCC. The chain links TRBV13 to TRBJ2-7; D may be TRBD1 (5 bases). The CDR3 length is 15 residues. Germline CDR1 and CDR2: PRHDT and FYEKMQ (reference sequence). Trimming removed 0 bases at V and 6 bases at J, with 15 bases between.

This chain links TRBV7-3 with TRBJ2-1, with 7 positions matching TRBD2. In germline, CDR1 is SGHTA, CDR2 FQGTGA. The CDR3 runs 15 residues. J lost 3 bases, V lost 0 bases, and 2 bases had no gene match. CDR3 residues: CASSLTGGLYNEQFF. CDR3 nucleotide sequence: TGTGCCAGCAGCTTAACGGGAGGGCTCTACAATGAGCAGTTCTTC.

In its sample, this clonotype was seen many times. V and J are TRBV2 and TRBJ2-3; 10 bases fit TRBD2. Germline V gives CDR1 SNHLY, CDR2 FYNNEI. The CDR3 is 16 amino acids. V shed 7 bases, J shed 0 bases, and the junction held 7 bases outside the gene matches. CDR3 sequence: CASKPGLAASTDTQYF. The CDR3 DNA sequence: TGTGCCAGCAAGCCCGGACTAGCGGCTAGCACAGATACGCAGTATTTT. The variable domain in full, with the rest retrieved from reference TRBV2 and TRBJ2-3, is EPEVTQTPSHQVTQMGQEVILRCVPISNHLYFYWYRQILGQKVEFLVSFYNNEISEKSEIFDDQFSVERPDGSNFTLKIRSTKLEDSAMYFCASKPGLAASTDTQYFGPGTRLTVL.

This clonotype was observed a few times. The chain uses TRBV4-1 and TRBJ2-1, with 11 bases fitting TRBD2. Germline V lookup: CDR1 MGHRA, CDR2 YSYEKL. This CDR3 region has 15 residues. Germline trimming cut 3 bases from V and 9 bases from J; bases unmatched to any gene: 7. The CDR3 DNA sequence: TGCGCCAGCAGCCATAGACTAGCGGGACTTCCTGAGCAGTTCTTC. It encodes CASSHRLAGLPEQFF.